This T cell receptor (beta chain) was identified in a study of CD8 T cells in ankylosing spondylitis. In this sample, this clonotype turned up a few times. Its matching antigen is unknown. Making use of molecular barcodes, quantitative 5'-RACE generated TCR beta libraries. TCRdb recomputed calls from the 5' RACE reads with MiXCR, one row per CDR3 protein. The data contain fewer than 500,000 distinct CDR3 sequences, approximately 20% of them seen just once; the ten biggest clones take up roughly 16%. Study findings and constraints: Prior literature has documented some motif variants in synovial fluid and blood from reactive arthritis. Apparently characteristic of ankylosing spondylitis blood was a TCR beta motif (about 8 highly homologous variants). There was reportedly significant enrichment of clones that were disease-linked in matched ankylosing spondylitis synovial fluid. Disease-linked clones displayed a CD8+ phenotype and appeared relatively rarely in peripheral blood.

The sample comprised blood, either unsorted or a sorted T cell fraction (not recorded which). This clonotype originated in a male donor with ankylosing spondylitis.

CDR3 amino acids: CASSLGQLVNEQFF. In DNA form, the CDR3 reads TGCGCCAGCAGCTTGGGTCAGCTAGTCAATGAGCAGTTCTTC. The chain is built from TRBV5-1 and TRBJ2-1; D gene ambiguous. V was shortened by 0 bases and J by 6 bases, with 10 bases between the two germline ends. This CDR3 contains 14 residues. Germline values: CDR1 SGHRS, CDR2 YFSETQ.